Listed below are T cell receptor beta chains from one sample, sequenced in a study of T cell changes during pregnancy in multiple sclerosis. TCRdb's copy holds only in-frame clones and misses some; the assay was immunoSEQ multiplex PCR. Seen here are 85,000 to 130,000 clones, 90% to 95% observed once, and the top ten hold approximately 1%. The source was peripheral blood, collected before pregnancy. The receptors shown here come from a female donor with multiple sclerosis, enrolled in a pregnancy study. The CDR3 runs from the conserved cysteine through the conserved F or W. Fields, in order: D gene, V gene, J gene, clone size, CDR3 DNA, CDR3 protein. D genes are given only for firm matches. The listing skips clone size in some rows; elsewhere it reads once, few, many or a size class.

d_gene: -; v_gene: TRBV25-1; j_gene: TRBJ2-2; abundance: -; CDR3nt: TGTGCCAGCAGAGGGGGGGCCGGGGAGCTGTTTTTT; CDR3aa: CASRGGAGELFF
d_gene: -; v_gene: TRBV29-1; j_gene: TRBJ2-3; abundance: -; CDR3nt: TGCAGCGTTGCGGGACTTTTAATCACAGATACGCAGTATTTT; CDR3aa: CSVAGLLITDTQYF
d_gene: -; v_gene: TRBV9; j_gene: TRBJ2-5; abundance: -; CDR3nt: TGTGCCAGCAGCGTAGCGGGCAGGGGAGGGGGAGAGACCCAGTACTTC; CDR3aa: CASSVAGRGGGETQYF
d_gene: -; v_gene: TRBV9; j_gene: TRBJ2-7; abundance: -; CDR3nt: TGTGCCAGCAGCGTAAGTCCCAAAGCAACCTACGAGCAGTACTTC; CDR3aa: CASSVSPKATYEQYF
d_gene: TRBD1; v_gene: TRBV27; j_gene: TRBJ1-2; abundance: -; CDR3nt: TGTGCCAGCAGTTTAGGGACAGGGAAGGATGGCTACACCTTC; CDR3aa: CASSLGTGKDGYTF
d_gene: -; v_gene: TRBV5-6; j_gene: TRBJ2-7; abundance: -; CDR3nt: TGTGCCAGCAGCTTGGGCGGCCTAGCCGGCGAGCAGTACTTC; CDR3aa: CASSLGGLAGEQYF
d_gene: TRBD1; v_gene: TRBV7-3; j_gene: TRBJ2-1; abundance: once; CDR3nt: TGTGCCAGCAGCCCTGGACAGGGACGAGAGCAGTTCTTC; CDR3aa: CASSPGQGREQFF
d_gene: TRBD2; v_gene: TRBV6-5; j_gene: TRBJ2-1; abundance: -; CDR3nt: TGTGCCAGCAGTTTCCGGACTAGCGGGGAGCAGTTCTTC; CDR3aa: CASSFRTSGEQFF
d_gene: TRBD1; v_gene: TRBV19; j_gene: TRBJ1-4; abundance: -; CDR3nt: TGTGCCAGTAGTACAAAACAGGGGATCGTGAAAAAACTGTTTTTT; CDR3aa: CASSTKQGIVKKLFF
d_gene: -; v_gene: TRBV7-2; j_gene: TRBJ2-3; abundance: -; CDR3nt: TGTGCCAGCAGCTTAGGTATCCGCACAGATACGCAGTATTTT; CDR3aa: CASSLGIRTDTQYF
d_gene: TRBD1; v_gene: TRBV7-9; j_gene: TRBJ1-2; abundance: once; CDR3nt: TGTGCCAGCAGCTATGACAGGGGGGGATCGGGCTACACCTTC; CDR3aa: CASSYDRGGSGYTF
d_gene: -; v_gene: TRBV27; j_gene: TRBJ1-1; abundance: -; CDR3nt: TGTGCCAGCAGGATACAGGGTTACACTGAAGCTTTCTTT; CDR3aa: CASRIQGYTEAFF
d_gene: -; v_gene: TRBV10-3; j_gene: TRBJ2-1; abundance: -; CDR3nt: TGTGCCATCAGTGACCCTAGTAGGCCCACGGGATACAATGAGCAGTTCTTC; CDR3aa: CAISDPSRPTGYNEQFF
d_gene: TRBD1; v_gene: TRBV11-2; j_gene: TRBJ1-3; abundance: -; CDR3nt: TGTGCCAGCAGCGCAACAGGGGACCCTGGAAACACCATATATTTT; CDR3aa: CASSATGDPGNTIYF
d_gene: -; v_gene: TRBV11-3; j_gene: TRBJ1-1; abundance: -; CDR3nt: TGTGCCAGCAGCCGGGAGGGCTCGAACACTGAAGCTTTCTTT; CDR3aa: CASSREGSNTEAFF
d_gene: -; v_gene: TRBV7-9; j_gene: TRBJ1-3; abundance: -; CDR3nt: TGTGCCAGCAGAAGGTCGGGAGGCACCATATATTTT; CDR3aa: CASRRSGGTIYF
d_gene: -; v_gene: TRBV25-1; j_gene: TRBJ2-1; abundance: once; CDR3nt: TGTGCCAGCAGCCTTGGGAGACTTCTCAATGAGCAGTTCTTC; CDR3aa: CASSLGRLLNEQFF
d_gene: -; v_gene: TRBV21-1; j_gene: TRBJ1-3; abundance: -; CDR3nt: TGTGCCAGCAGCAAAGAGCCAGACTTGAGCTCTGGAAACACCATATATTTT; CDR3aa: CASSKEPDLSSGNTIYF
d_gene: TRBD2; v_gene: TRBV30; j_gene: TRBJ2-1; abundance: -; CDR3nt: TGTGCCTGGAGTGTGGTACTAGCGGGACGCCTGGAATACAATGAGCAGTTCTTC; CDR3aa: CAWSVVLAGRLEYNEQFF
d_gene: TRBD2; v_gene: TRBV4-3; j_gene: TRBJ2-1; abundance: -; CDR3nt: TGCGCCAGCAGCCAACTAGCGGGCCGCGGGGGTGAGCAGTTCTTC; CDR3aa: CASSQLAGRGGEQFF
d_gene: -; v_gene: TRBV2; j_gene: TRBJ2-3; abundance: -; CDR3nt: TGTGCCAGCAGTGATGGCGGAGGAATCGGCACAGATACGCAGTATTTT; CDR3aa: CASSDGGGIGTDTQYF
d_gene: -; v_gene: TRBV28; j_gene: TRBJ1-2; abundance: -; CDR3nt: TGTGCCAGCAGTTTTAAGTTTGAGACAGACGATGGCTACACCTTC; CDR3aa: CASSFKFETDDGYTF
d_gene: -; v_gene: TRBV7-8; j_gene: TRBJ1-5; abundance: -; CDR3nt: TGTGCCAGCAGCTTAGCAAGGCTAGGTTATGAACAGCCCCAGCATTTT; CDR3aa: CASSLARLGYEQPQHF
d_gene: TRBD1; v_gene: TRBV30; j_gene: TRBJ2-2; abundance: -; CDR3nt: TGTGCCTGGAGTGCCGGGACAGGGTCTTTCGGGGAGCTGTTTTTT; CDR3aa: CAWSAGTGSFGELFF
d_gene: -; v_gene: TRBV5-1; j_gene: TRBJ1-4; abundance: -; CDR3nt: TGCGCCAGCAGCCGGGAAGGGGAAAAACTGTTTTTT; CDR3aa: CASSREGEKLFF
d_gene: TRBD2; v_gene: TRBV2; j_gene: TRBJ2-7; abundance: once; CDR3nt: TGTGCCAGCCGCCCCAATAGCGGGAGGGAAGCCTACGAGCAGTACTTC; CDR3aa: CASRPNSGREAYEQYF
d_gene: TRBD2; v_gene: TRBV6-5; j_gene: TRBJ2-3; abundance: -; CDR3nt: TGTGCCAGCAGGTCCCTAGCGGCCGGCACAGATACGCAGTATTTT; CDR3aa: CASRSLAAGTDTQYF
d_gene: TRBD1; v_gene: TRBV7-6; j_gene: TRBJ1-5; abundance: -; CDR3nt: TGTGCCAGCAGCTTGAACAGGGGTAGCAATCAGCCCCAGCATTTT; CDR3aa: CASSLNRGSNQPQHF
d_gene: TRBD2; v_gene: TRBV7-2; j_gene: TRBJ2-7; abundance: once; CDR3nt: TGTGCCAGCAGCTTGAGTGGGGCTAGCGGGCGGGGCTACGAGCAGTACTTC; CDR3aa: CASSLSGASGRGYEQYF
d_gene: TRBD1; v_gene: TRBV6-1; j_gene: TRBJ1-1; abundance: -; CDR3nt: TGTGCCAGCATCGACAGGGGGAAGATTGAAGCTTTCTTT; CDR3aa: CASIDRGKIEAFF
d_gene: TRBD2; v_gene: TRBV9; j_gene: TRBJ2-7; abundance: -; CDR3nt: TGTGCCAGCAGCTCTAGGGAGGGCTCCTACGAGCAGTACTTC; CDR3aa: CASSSREGSYEQYF
d_gene: TRBD1; v_gene: TRBV30; j_gene: TRBJ1-1; abundance: -; CDR3nt: TGTGCCTGGAGTGGACAGGGTGGGACTGAAGCTTTCTTT; CDR3aa: CAWSGQGGTEAFF
d_gene: -; v_gene: TRBV2; j_gene: TRBJ1-3; abundance: once; CDR3nt: TGTGCCAGCAGTGCGATCGGGAAATCTGGAAACACCATATATTTT; CDR3aa: CASSAIGKSGNTIYF
d_gene: TRBD1; v_gene: TRBV4-1; j_gene: TRBJ1-4; abundance: once; CDR3nt: TGCGCCAGCAGCCGACCTGGGACAGACAATGAAAAACTGTTTTTT; CDR3aa: CASSRPGTDNEKLFF
d_gene: -; v_gene: TRBV19; j_gene: TRBJ2-3; abundance: -; CDR3nt: TGTGCCAGTAGTAAGCCTAGCACAGATACGCAGTATTTT; CDR3aa: CASSKPSTDTQYF
d_gene: -; v_gene: TRBV11-2; j_gene: TRBJ1-1; abundance: -; CDR3nt: TGTGCCAGCAGCTTAGCACAGGTTATGAACACTGAAGCTTTCTTT; CDR3aa: CASSLAQVMNTEAFF
d_gene: TRBD1; v_gene: TRBV2; j_gene: TRBJ2-7; abundance: -; CDR3nt: TGTGCCAGCACTCAGACAGGGGAAGGCGAGCAGTACTTC; CDR3aa: CASTQTGEGEQYF
d_gene: TRBD1; v_gene: TRBV29-1; j_gene: TRBJ1-2; abundance: -; CDR3nt: TGCAGCGGGGCGGGACAGGGAAACTATGGCTACACCTTC; CDR3aa: CSGAGQGNYGYTF
d_gene: -; v_gene: TRBV10-1; j_gene: TRBJ2-3; abundance: -; CDR3nt: TGCGCCAGCAGTGAAATCCCCGGGGGCACAGATACGCAGTATTTT; CDR3aa: CASSEIPGGTDTQYF